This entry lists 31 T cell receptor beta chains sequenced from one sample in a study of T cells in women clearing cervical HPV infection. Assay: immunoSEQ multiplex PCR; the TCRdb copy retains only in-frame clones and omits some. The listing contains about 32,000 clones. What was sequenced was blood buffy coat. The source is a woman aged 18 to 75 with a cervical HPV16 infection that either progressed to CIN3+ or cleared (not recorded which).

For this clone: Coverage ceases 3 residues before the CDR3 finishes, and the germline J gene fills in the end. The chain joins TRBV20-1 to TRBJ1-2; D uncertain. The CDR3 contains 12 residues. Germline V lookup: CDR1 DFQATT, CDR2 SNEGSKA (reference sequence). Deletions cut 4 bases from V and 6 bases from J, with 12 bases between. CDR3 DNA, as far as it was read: TGCAGTGCTATGCGACATCTAAATGGC. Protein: CSAMRHLNG. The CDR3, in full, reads CSAMRHLNGYTF.

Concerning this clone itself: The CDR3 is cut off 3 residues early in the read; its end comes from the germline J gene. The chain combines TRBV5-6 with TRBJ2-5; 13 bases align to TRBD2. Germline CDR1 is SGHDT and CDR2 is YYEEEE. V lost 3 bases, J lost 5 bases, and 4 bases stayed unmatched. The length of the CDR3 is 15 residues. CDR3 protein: CASSWGLAGRETQYF. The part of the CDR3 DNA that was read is TGTGCCAGCAGCTGGGGACTAGCGGGGAGGGAGACC.

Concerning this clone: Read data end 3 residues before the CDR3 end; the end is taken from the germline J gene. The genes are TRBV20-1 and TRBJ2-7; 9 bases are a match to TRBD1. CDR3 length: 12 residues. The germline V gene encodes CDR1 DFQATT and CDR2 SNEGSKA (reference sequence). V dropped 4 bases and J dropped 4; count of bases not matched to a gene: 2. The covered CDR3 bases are TGCAGTGCTAACAGGGGGCAATACGAG. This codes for CSANRGQYE. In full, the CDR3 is CSANRGQYEQYF.

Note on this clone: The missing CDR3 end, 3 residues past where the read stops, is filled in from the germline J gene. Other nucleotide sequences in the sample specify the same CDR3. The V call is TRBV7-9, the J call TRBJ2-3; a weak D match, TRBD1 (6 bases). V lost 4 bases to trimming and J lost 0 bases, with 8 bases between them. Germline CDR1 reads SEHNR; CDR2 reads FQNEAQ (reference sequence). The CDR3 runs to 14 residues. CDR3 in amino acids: CASSSRGSTDTQYF. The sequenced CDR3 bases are TGTGCCAGCAGCTCCAGGGGAAGCACAGATACG.

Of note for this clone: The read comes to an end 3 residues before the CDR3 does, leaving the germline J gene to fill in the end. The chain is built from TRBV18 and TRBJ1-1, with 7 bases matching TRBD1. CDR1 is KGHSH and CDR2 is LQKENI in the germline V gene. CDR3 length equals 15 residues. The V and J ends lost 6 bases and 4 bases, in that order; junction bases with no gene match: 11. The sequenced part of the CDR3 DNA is TGTGCCAGCTCCCCCAGACAGGGTGGTGGCACTGAA. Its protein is CASSPRQGGGTE. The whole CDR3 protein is CASSPRQGGGTEAFF. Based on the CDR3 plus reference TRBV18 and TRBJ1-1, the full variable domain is NAGVMQNPRHLVRRRGQEARLRCSPMKGHSHVYWYRQLPEEGLKFMVYLQKENIIDESGMPKERFSAEFPKEGPSILRIQQVVRGDSAAYFCASSPRQGGGTEAFFGQGTRLTVV.

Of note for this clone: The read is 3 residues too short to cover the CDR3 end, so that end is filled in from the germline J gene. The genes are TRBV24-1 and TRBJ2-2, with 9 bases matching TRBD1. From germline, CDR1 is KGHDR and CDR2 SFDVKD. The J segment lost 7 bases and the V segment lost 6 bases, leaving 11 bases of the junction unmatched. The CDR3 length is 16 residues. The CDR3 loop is CATSPTGGIFGGELFF. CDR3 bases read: TGTGCCACCAGTCCGACAGGGGGGATATTCGGCGGGGAG.

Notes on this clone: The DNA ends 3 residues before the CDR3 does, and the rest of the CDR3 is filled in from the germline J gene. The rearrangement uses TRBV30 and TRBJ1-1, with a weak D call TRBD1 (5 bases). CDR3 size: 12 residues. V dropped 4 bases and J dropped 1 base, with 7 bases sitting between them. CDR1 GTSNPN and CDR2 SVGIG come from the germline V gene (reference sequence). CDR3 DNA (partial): TGTGCCTGGAACAGGAAGAACACTGAA. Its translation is CAWNRKNTE. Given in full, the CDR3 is CAWNRKNTEAFF.

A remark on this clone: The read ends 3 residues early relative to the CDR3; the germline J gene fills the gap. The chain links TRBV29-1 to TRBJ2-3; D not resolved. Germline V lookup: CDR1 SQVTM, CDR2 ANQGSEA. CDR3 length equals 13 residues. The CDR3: CSVSFGSNQPQYF. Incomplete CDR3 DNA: TGCAGCGTGTCATTCGGTAGCAATCAGCCG.

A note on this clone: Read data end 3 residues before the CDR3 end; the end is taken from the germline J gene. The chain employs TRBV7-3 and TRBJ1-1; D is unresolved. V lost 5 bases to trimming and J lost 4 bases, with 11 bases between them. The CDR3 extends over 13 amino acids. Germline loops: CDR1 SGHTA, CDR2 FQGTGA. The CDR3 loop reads CASSIQVGTEAFF. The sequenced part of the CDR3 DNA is TGTGCCAGCAGCATACAAGTTGGCACTGAA.

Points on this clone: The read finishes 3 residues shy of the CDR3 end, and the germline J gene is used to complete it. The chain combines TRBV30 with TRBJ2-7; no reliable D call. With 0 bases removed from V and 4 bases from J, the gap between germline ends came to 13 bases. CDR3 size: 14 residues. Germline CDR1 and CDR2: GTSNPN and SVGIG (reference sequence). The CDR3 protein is CAWSVPLNSYEQYF. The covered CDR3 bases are TGTGCCTGGAGTGTACCCCTAAACTCATACGAG.

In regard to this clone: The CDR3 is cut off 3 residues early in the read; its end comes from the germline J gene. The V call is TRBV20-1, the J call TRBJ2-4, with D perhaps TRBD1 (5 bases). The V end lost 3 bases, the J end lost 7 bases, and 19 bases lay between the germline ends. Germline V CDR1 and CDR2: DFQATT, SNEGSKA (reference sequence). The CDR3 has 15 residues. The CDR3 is CSASPSDLGRNIQYF. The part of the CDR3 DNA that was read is TGCAGTGCTAGCCCAAGTGACCTGGGGCGGAACATT.

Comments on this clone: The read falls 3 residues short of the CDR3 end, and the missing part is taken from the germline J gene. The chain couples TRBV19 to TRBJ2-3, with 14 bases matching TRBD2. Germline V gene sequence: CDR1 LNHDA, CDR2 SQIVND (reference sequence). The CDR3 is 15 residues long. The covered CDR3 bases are TGTGCCAGTAGTCTCGGACTAGCGGGGGGAGAGACG. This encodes CASSLGLAGGET. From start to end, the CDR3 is CASSLGLAGGETQYF.

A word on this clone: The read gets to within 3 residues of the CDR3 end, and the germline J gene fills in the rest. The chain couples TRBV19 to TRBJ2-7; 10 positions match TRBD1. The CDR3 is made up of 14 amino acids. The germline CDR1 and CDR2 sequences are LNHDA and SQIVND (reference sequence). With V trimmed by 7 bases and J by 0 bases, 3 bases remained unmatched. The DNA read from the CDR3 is TGTGCCAGTAAGGACAGGGGGTTCTCCTACGAG. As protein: CASKDRGFSYE. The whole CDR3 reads CASKDRGFSYEQYF.

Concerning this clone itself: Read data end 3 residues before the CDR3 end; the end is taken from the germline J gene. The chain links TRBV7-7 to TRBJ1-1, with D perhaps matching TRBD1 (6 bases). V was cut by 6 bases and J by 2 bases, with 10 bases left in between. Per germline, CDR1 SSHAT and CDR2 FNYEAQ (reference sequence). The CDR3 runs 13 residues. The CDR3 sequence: CASSLDSNTEAFF. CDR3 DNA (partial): TGTGCCAGCAGTCTGGACAGTAACACTGAA.

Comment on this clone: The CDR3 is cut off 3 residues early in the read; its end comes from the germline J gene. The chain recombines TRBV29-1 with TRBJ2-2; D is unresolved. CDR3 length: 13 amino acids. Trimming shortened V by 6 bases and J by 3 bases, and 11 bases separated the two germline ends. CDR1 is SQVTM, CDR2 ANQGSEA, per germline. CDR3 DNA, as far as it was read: TGCAGCGTCTCTGGGCAATACACCGGGGAG. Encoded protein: CSVSGQYTGE. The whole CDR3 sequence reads CSVSGQYTGELFF.

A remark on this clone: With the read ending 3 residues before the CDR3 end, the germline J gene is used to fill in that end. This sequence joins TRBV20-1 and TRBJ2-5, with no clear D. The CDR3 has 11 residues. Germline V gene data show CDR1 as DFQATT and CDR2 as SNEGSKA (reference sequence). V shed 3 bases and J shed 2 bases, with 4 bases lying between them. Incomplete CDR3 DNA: TGCAGTGCTAGTAATCAAGAGACC. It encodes CSASNQET. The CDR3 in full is CSASNQETQYF.

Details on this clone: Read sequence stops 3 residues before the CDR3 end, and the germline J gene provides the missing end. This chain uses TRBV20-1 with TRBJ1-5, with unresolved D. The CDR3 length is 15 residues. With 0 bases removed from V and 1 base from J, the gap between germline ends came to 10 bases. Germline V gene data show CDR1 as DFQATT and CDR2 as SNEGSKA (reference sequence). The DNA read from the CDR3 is TGCAGTGCTAGAGAGGTTGGCTTAAGCAATCAGCCC. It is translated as CSAREVGLSNQP. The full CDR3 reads CSAREVGLSNQPQHF.

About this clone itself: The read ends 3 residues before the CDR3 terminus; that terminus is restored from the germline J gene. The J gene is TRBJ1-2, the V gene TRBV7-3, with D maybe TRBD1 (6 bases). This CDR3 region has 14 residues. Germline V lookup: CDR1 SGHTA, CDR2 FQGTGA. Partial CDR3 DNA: TGTGCCAGCAGCCTACAGGGTTCCTCCTACGAC. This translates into CASSLQGSSYD. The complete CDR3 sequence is CASSLQGSSYDYTF.

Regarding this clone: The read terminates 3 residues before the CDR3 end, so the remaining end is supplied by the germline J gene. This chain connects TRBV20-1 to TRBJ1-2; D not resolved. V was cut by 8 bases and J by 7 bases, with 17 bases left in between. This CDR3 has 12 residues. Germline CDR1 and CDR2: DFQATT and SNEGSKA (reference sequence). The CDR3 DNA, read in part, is TGCAGTACGACCAGTAGGGTTGGTGGC. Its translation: CSTTSRVGG. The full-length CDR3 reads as CSTTSRVGGYTF.

The covered CDR3 bases are TGTGCCAGCAGCTTAGATGGAGGGTTTTATGGC. Encoded protein: CASSLDGGFYG. The full CDR3 protein is CASSLDGGFYGYTF. The rearrangement uses TRBV11-2 and TRBJ1-2; D not resolved. Read data end 3 residues before the CDR3 end; the end is taken from the germline J gene. The CDR3 loop spans 14 amino acids. V was trimmed by 0 bases and J by 5 bases, leaving 10 bases between them. CDR1 is SGHAT and CDR2 is FQNNGV in the germline V gene.

The part of the CDR3 DNA that was read is TGTGCCAGCAGCTTAGAACCGCGGAACTCTGGAAACACC. Amino acid sequence: CASSLEPRNSGNT. The full-length CDR3 reads as CASSLEPRNSGNTIYF. The chain combines TRBV5-4 with TRBJ1-3; no clear D gene. The read terminates 3 residues before the CDR3 end, so the remaining end is supplied by the germline J gene. V lost 2 bases, J lost 0 bases, and 12 bases lay in between. There are 16 residues in the CDR3. Germline values: CDR1 SGHNT, CDR2 YYREEE (reference sequence).

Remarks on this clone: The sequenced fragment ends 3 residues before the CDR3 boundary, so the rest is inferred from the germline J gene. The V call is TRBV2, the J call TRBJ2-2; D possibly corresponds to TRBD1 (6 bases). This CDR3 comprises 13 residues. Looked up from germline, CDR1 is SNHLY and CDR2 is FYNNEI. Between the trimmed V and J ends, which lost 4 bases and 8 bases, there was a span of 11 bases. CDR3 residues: CASSAGARGELFF. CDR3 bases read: TGTGCCAGCAGTGCAGGGGCGCGTGGGGAG.

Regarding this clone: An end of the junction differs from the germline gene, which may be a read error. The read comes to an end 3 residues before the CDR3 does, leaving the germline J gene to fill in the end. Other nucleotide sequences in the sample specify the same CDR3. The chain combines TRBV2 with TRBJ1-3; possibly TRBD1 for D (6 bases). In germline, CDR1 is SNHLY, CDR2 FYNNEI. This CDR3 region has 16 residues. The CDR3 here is CASSPGRQVSGNTIYF. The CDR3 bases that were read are TGTGCCAGCAGTCCAGGGAGACAGGTCTCTGGAAACACG.

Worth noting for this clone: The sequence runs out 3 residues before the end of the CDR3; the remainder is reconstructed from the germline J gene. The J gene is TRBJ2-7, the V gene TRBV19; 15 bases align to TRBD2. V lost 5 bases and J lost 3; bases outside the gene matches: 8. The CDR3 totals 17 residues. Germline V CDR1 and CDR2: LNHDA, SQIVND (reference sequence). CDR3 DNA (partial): TGTGCCAGTAGTGGGGAAAGGGGACTAGCGGGAGGCTACGAG. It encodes CASSGERGLAGGYE. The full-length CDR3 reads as CASSGERGLAGGYEQYF.

CDR3 bases read: TGTGCCATCAGGGACCCGGGACAGGGTTTTGCTGGGTATGGC. Residues: CAIRDPGQGFAGYG. The full CDR3 is CAIRDPGQGFAGYGYTF. This chain uses TRBV10-3 with TRBJ1-2; 9 bases are shared with TRBD1. The read gets to within 3 residues of the CDR3 end, and the germline J gene fills in the rest. Germline V gene lookup returns CDR1 ENHRY and CDR2 SYGVKD. CDR3 length: 17 residues. V trimming: 6 bases; J trimming: 5 bases; junction bases outside the gene matches: 16.

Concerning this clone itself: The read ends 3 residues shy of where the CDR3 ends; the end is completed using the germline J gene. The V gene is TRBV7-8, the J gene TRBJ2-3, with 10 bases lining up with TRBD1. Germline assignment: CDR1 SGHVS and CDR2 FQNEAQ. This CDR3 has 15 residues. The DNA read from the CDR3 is TGTGCCAGCAGCTTAACCGGGACAGGGGTCGAGACG. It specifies CASSLTGTGVET. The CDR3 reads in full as CASSLTGTGVETQYF.

The CDR3 reads CASSLLTGGGYTF. The covered CDR3 bases are TGTGCCAGCAGTTTACTTACAGGGGGCGGC. The chain joins TRBV12-3 or TRBV12-4 to TRBJ1-2; TRBD1 matches at 9 bases. The read ends 3 residues shy of where the CDR3 ends; the end is completed using the germline J gene. The CDR3 extends over 13 amino acids.

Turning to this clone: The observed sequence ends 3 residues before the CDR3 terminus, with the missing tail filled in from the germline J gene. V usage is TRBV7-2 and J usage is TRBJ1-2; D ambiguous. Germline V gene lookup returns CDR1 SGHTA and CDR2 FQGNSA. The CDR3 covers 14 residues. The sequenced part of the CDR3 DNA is TGTGCCAGCAGCTTTCCCGGGTCTCCCTACGAC. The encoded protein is CASSFPGSPYD. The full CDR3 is CASSFPGSPYDYTF. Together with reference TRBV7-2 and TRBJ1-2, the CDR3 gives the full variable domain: GAGVSQSPSNKVTEKGKDVELRCDPISGHTALYWYRQSLGQGLEFLIYFQGNSAPDKSGLPSDRFSAERTGGSVSTLTIQRTQQEDSAVYLCASSFPGSPYDYTFGSGTRLTVV.

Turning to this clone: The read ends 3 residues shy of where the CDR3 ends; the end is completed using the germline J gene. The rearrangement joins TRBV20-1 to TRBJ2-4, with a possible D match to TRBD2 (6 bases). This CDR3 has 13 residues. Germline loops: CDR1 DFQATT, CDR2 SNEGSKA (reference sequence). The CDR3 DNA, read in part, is TGCAGTGCCCAGGTCGCAGGGAATAGCGGT. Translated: CSAQVAGNSG. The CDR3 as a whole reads CSAQVAGNSGQYF.

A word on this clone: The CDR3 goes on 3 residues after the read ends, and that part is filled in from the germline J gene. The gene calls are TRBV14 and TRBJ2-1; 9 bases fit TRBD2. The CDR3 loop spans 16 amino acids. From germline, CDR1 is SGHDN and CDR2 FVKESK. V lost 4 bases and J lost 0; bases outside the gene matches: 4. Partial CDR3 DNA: TGTGCCAGCAGCCCGTTAGCGGGAGCCTCCTACAATGAG. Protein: CASSPLAGASYNE. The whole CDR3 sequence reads CASSPLAGASYNEQFF.

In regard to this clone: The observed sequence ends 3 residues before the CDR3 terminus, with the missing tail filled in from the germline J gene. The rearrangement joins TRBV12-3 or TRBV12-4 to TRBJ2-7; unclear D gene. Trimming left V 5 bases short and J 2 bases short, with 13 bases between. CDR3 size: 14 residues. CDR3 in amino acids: CASSPNFLAYEQYF. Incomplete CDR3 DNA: TGTGCCAGCAGTCCGAATTTCCTAGCCTACGAG.